The 8 T cell receptor beta chains listed next were all sequenced from one sample in a study of PD-1 blockade in classical Hodgkin lymphoma. Profiling relied on immunoSEQ multiplex PCR, and the TCRdb table lists in-frame clones only, not all of them. The table lists some 33,000 clones, approximately 65% of them singletons, with more than 3% in the top ten. Specified time point: cycle 4 day 1 (C4D1), after six to seven weeks of nivolumab. Every single patient, without exception, relapsed after autologous stem cell transplantation, and brentuximab vedotin exposure varied. The sample here was peripheral blood mononuclear cells (PBMCs), taken before the fourth cycle of nivolumab. Every receptor here comes from a human donor with classical Hodgkin lymphoma.

The J gene is TRBJ2-3, the V gene TRBV18, with 10 bases that match TRBD2. Germline V gene sequence: CDR1 KGHSH, CDR2 LQKENI. The ends lost 8 bases at V and 7 bases at J; junction bases unmatched: 6. This CDR3 has 13 amino acids. DNA of the CDR3: TGTGCCAGCGCTGGACTAGCGGAAAATACGCAGTATTTT. It yields the protein CASAGLAENTQYF.

This clone was counted a few times. This rearrangement joins TRBV7-9 to TRBJ1-1; 7 bases match TRBD1. J lost 1 base, V lost 0 bases, and 14 bases had no gene match. The CDR3 runs to 19 residues. Germline-derived CDR1 and CDR2 are SEHNR and FQNEAQ (reference sequence). The DNA for the CDR3 is TGTGCCAGCAGCTTAGCGCAGAGGGCACAGGGGACTGGGAACACTGAAGCTTTCTTT. Translating it yields CASSLAQRAQGTGNTEAFF. The full variable domain, its missing parts supplied by reference TRBV7-9 and TRBJ1-1, is DTGVSQNPRHKITKRGQNVTFRCDPISEHNRLYWYRQTLGQGPEFLTYFQNEAQLEKSRLLSDRFSAERPKGSFSTLEIQRTEQGDSAMYLCASSLAQRAQGTGNTEAFFGQGTRLTVV.

The rearrangement links TRBV27 to TRBJ2-5; tentatively, D is TRBD2 (6 bases). The DNA matches TRBJ2-7 better at its end, which makes the J call doubtful. The CDR3 covers 15 residues. Germline V CDR1 and CDR2: MNHEY, SMNVEV (reference sequence). The CDR3 reads CASQKTGSLLYEQYF. CDR3 DNA: TGTGCCAGCCAGAAGACCGGGAGCCTGCTCTACGAGCAGTACTTC.

A single count supports this clone. V and J are TRBV7-9 and TRBJ1-2; D uncertain. The CDR3 has 12 residues. V lost 1 base, J lost 13 bases, and 13 bases lay in between. Germline V gene data show CDR1 as SEHNR and CDR2 as FQNEAQ (reference sequence). The CDR3: CASSLEGGEGTF. CDR3 coding DNA: TGTGCCAGCAGCTTAGAAGGCGGAGAAGGCACCTTC.

The genes are TRBV29-1 and TRBJ2-7; 9 nucleotides agree with TRBD2. The CDR3 covers 13 residues. With V trimmed by 6 bases and J by 0 bases, 3 bases remained unmatched. The germline V gene has CDR1 SQVTM and CDR2 ANQGSEA. In nucleotides, the CDR3 is TGCAGCGTGAGACTAGCGGACTCCTACGAGCAGTACTTC. Residues: CSVRLADSYEQYF.

The V call is TRBV7-2, the J call TRBJ2-3; D gene uncertain. CDR1 is SGHTA and CDR2 is FQGNSA in the germline V gene. V gave up 1 base and J gave up 0 bases, with 11 bases separating them. The length of the CDR3 is 16 residues. The CDR3 coding sequence is TGTGCCAGCAGCTTAGTGGGAAGTTATAGCACAGATACGCAGTATTTT. Amino acid sequence: CASSLVGSYSTDTQYF.

This clone was found a few times. The V call is TRBV2, the J call TRBJ1-2; D not resolved. Germline V CDR1 and CDR2: SNHLY, FYNNEI. Between the trimmed V and J ends, which lost 6 bases and 8 bases, there was a span of 10 bases. The CDR3 has 11 amino acids. The CDR3 nucleotides are TGTGCCAGCAGCCGTGAAGAGGGCTACACCTTC. Amino acids: CASSREEGYTF. Based on the CDR3 plus reference TRBV2 and TRBJ1-2, the full variable domain is EPEVTQTPSHQVTQMGQEVILRCVPISNHLYFYWYRQILGQKVEFLVSFYNNEISEKSEIFDDQFSVERPDGSNFTLKIRSTKLEDSAMYFCASSREEGYTFGSGTRLTVV.

V and J are TRBV30 and TRBJ1-1, with D unclear. The CDR3 runs to 16 residues. Germline loops: CDR1 GTSNPN, CDR2 SVGIG (reference sequence). V lost 0 bases, J lost 0 bases, and 14 bases lay in between. The CDR3 protein is CAWSVLGRLLNTEAFF. The CDR3 coding sequence is TGTGCCTGGAGTGTCTTAGGAAGACTCTTGAACACTGAAGCTTTCTTT. Complete variable domain (other parts from reference TRBV30 and TRBJ1-1): SQTIHQWPATLVQPVGSPLSLECTVEGTSNPNLYWYRQAAGRGLQLLFYSVGIGQISSEVPQNLSASRPQDRQFILSSKKLLLSDSGFYLCAWSVLGRLLNTEAFFGQGTRLTVV.